The clone carrying this T cell receptor (beta chain) has a single count. Its antigen is undetermined. The entry originates in a study of lymphopenia after photon versus proton radiotherapy. The CDR3 runs 15 residues. V lost 2 bases and J lost 4; bases outside the gene matches: 4. Germline lookup yields CDR1 SEHNR and CDR2 FQNEAQ (reference sequence). Assay: immunoSEQ multiplex PCR; the TCRdb copy retains only in-frame clones and omits some. The data show tens of thousands of clones, about nine tenths seen once. Regarding the study as a whole: Under photons, naive T cells and diversity fell while effector/memory populations rose. Survival link was tested only in deceased patients; proton benefit remains a possibility. Post-nadir diversity loss with photons came from oligoclonal expansion, particularly CD8+ Temra cells.

The rearrangement joins TRBV7-9 to TRBJ1-4; 7 bases agree with TRBD1. This TCR was sampled from a woman in her 70s with pancreatic cancer. Sample: peripheral blood, taken from a patient treated with photon-based radiotherapy. The CDR3 loop is CASSLPGQYNEKLFF. Written as DNA, the CDR3 is TGTGCCAGCAGCTTACCGGGACAGTATAATGAAAAACTGTTTTTT. The whole variable domain, remainder taken from reference TRBV7-9 and TRBJ1-4, is DTGVSQNPRHKITKRGQNVTFRCDPISEHNRLYWYRQTLGQGPEFLTYFQNEAQLEKSRLLSDRFSAERPKGSFSTLEIQRTEQGDSAMYLCASSLPGQYNEKLFFGSGTQLSVL.